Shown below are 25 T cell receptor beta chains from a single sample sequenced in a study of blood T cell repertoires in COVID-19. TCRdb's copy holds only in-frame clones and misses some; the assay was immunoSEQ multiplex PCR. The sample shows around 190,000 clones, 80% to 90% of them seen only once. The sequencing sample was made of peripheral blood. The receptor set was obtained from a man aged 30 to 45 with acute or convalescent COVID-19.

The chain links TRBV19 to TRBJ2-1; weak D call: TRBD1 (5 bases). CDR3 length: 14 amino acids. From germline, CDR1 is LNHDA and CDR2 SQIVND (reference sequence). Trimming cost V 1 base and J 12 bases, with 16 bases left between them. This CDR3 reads CASSIGRRNRSQFF. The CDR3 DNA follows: TGTGCCAGTAGTATAGGCCGGCGGAACAGGTCGCAGTTCTTC.

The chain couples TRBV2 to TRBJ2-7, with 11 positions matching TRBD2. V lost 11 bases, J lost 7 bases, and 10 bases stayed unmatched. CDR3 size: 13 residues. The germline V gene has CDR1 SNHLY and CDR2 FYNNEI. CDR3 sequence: CAGGLAGGGEQYF. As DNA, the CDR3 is TGTGCCGGTGGACTAGCGGGTGGGGGGGAGCAGTACTTC. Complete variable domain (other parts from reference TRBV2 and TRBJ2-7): EPEVTQTPSHQVTQMGQEVILRCVPISNHLYFYWYRQILGQKVEFLVSFYNNEISEKSEIFDDQFSVERPDGSNFTLKIRSTKLEDSAMYFCAGGLAGGGEQYFGPGTRLTVT.

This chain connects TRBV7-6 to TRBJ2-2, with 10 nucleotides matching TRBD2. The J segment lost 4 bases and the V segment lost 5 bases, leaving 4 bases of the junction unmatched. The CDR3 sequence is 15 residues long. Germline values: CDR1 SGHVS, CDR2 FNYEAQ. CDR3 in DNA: TGTGCCAGCAGCGCTGGACTAGCGGCCACCGGGGAGCTGTTTTTT. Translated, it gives CASSAGLAATGELFF.

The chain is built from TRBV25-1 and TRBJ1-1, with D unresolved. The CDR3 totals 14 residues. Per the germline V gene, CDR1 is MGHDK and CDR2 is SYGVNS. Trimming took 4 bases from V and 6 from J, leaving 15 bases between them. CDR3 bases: TGTGCCAGCAGTGCCAACCTCCCGCGGCCTGAAGCTTTCTTT. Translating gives CASSANLPRPEAFF.

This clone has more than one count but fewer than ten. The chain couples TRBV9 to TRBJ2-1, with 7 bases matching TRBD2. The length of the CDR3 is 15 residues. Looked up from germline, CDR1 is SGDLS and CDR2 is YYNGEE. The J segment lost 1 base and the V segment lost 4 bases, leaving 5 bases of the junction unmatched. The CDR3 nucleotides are TGTGCCAGCAGCCCCGGGGGGTGGTCCTACAATGAGCAGTTCTTC. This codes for CASSPGGWSYNEQFF.

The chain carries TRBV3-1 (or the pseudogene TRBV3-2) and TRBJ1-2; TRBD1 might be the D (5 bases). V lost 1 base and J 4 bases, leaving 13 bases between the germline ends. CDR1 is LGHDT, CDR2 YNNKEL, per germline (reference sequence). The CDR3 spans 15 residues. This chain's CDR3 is CASSQGWQGSYGYTF. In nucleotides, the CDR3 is TGTGCCAGCAGCCAAGGGTGGCAGGGAAGCTATGGCTACACCTTC.

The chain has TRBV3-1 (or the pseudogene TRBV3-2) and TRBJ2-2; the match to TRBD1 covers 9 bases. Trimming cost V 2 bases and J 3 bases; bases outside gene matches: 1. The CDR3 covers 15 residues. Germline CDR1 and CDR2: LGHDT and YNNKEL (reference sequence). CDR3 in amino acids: CASSQRDRDTGELFF. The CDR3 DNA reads TGTGCCAGCAGCCAACGGGACAGGGACACCGGGGAGCTGTTTTTT.

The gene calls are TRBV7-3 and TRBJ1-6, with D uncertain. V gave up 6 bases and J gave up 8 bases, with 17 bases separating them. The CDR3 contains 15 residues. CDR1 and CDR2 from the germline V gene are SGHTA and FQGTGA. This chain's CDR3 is CASRFGPVADSPLHF. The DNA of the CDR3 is TGTGCCAGCAGGTTTGGGCCAGTGGCTGATTCACCCCTCCACTTT.

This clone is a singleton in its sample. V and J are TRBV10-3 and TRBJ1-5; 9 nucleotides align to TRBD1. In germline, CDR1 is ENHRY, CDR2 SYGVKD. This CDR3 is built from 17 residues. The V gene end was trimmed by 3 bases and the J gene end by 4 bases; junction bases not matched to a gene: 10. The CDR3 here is CAISDQRRDRENQPQHF. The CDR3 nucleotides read TGTGCCATCAGTGACCAAAGGAGGGACAGGGAAAATCAGCCCCAGCATTTT.

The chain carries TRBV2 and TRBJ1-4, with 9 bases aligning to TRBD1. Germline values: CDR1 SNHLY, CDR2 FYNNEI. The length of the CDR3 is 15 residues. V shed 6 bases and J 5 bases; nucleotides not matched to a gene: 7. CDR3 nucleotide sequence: TGTGCCAGCAGCGAGACCGGGACAGGGAATGAAAAACTGTTTTTT. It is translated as CASSETGTGNEKLFF.

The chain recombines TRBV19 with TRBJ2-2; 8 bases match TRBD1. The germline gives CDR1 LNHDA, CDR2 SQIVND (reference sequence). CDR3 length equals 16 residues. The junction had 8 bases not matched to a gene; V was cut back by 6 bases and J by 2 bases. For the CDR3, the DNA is TGTGCCAGTAGGCCCTATGACAGGGGTAACACCGGGGAGCTGTTTTTT. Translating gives CASRPYDRGNTGELFF.

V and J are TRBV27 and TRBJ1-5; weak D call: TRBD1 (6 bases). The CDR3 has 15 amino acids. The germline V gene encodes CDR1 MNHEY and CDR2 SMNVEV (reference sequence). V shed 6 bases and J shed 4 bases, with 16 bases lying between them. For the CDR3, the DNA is TGTGCCAGCAGGACCGGACAGCCAGGTAATCAGCCCCAGCATTTT. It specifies CASRTGQPGNQPQHF.

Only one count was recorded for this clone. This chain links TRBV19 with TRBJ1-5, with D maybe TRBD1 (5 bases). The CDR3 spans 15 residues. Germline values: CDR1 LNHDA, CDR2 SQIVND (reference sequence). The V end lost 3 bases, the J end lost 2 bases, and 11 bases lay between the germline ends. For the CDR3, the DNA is TGTGCCAGTAGTATCGCAGGGATTGGCAATCAGCCCCAGCATTTT. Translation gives CASSIAGIGNQPQHF.

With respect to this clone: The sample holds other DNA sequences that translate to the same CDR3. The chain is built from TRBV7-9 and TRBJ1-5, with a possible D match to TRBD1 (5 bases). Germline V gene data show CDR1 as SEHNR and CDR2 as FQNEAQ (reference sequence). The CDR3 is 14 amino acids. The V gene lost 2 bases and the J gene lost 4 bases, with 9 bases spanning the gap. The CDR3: CASSLQGSNQPQHF. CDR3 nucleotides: TGTGCCAGCAGCTTACAGGGATCGAATCAGCCCCAGCATTTT.

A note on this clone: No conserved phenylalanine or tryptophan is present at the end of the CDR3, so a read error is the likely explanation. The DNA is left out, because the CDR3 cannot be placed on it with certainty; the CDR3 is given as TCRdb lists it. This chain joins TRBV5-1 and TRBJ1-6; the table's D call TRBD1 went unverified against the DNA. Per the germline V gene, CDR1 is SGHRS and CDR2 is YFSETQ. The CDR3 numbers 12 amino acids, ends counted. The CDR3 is CASSLEGTHWFI.

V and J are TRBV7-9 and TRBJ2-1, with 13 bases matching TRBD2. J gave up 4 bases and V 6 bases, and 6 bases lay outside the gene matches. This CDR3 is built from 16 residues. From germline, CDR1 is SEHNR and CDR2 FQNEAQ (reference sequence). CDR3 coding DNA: TGTGCCAGCAGACCAAGGGGACTAGCGGGGTACAATGAGCAGTTCTTC. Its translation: CASRPRGLAGYNEQFF.

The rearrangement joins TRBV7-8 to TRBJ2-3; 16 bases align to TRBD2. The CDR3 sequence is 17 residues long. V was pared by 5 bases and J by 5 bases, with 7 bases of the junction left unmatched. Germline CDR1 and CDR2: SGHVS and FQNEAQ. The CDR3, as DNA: TGTGCCAGCAGCCGAGGGACTAGCGGGGGGGCCATAGATACGCAGTATTTT. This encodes CASSRGTSGGAIDTQYF.

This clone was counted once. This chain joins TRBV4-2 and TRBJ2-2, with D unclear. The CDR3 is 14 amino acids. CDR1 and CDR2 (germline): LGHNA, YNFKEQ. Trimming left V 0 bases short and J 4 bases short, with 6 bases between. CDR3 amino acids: CASSQDRVTGELFF. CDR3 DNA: TGTGCCAGCAGCCAAGATCGGGTCACCGGGGAGCTGTTTTTT.

The CDR3 DNA reads as TGTGCCAGTAAGCAGGGTAATTCACCCCTCCACTTT. It codes for CASKQGNSPLHF. J is TRBJ1-6 and V is TRBV19; possible D gene TRBD1, 5 bases. The germline V gene encodes CDR1 LNHDA and CDR2 SQIVND (reference sequence). The CDR3 covers 12 residues. The ends were cut back, 7 bases at V and 6 bases at J, with 7 bases in the middle.

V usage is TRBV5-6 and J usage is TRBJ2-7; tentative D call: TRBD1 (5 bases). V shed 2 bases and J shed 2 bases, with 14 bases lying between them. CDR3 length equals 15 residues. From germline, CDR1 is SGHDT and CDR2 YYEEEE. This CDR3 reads CASSFDSRATYEQYF. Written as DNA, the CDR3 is TGTGCCAGCAGCTTTGACAGCCGTGCCACCTACGAGCAGTACTTC. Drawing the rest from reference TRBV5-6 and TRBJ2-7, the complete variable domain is DAGVTQSPTHLIKTRGQQVTLRCSPKSGHDTVSWYQQALGQGPQFIFQYYEEEERQRGNFPDRFSGHQFPNYSSELNVNALLLGDSALYLCASSFDSRATYEQYFGPGTRLTVT.

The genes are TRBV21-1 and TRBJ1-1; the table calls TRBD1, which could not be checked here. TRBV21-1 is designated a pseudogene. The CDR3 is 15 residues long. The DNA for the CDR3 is TGTGCCAGCAGCCCCTGCAGGTCCCGCAACACTGAAGCTTTCTTT. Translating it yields CASSPCRSRNTEAFF.

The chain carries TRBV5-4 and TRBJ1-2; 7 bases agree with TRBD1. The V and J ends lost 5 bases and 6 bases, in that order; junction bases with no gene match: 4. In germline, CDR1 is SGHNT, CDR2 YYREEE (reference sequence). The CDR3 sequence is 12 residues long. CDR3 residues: CASSDRVHGYTF. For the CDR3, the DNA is TGTGCCAGCAGTGACAGGGTTCATGGCTACACCTTC.

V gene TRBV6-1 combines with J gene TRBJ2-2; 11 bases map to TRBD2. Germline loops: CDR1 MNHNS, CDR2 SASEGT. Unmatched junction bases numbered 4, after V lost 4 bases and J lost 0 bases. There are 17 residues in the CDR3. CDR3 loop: CASSARLAGSNTGELFF. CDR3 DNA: TGTGCCAGCAGTGCACGACTAGCGGGGTCGAACACCGGGGAGCTGTTTTTT.

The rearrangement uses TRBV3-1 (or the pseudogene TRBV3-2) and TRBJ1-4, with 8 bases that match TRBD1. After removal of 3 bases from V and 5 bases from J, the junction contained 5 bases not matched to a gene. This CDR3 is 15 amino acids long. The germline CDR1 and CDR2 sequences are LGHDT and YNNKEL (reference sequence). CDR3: CASSHARTGNEKLFF. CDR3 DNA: TGTGCCAGCAGCCATGCGAGGACAGGGAATGAAAAACTGTTTTTT.

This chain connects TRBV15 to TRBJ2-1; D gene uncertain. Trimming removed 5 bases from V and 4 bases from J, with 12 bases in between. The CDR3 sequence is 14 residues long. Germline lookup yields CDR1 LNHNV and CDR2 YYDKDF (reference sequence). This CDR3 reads CATSREVLYNEQFF. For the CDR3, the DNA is TGTGCCACCAGCCGCGAGGTGTTGTACAATGAGCAGTTCTTC.